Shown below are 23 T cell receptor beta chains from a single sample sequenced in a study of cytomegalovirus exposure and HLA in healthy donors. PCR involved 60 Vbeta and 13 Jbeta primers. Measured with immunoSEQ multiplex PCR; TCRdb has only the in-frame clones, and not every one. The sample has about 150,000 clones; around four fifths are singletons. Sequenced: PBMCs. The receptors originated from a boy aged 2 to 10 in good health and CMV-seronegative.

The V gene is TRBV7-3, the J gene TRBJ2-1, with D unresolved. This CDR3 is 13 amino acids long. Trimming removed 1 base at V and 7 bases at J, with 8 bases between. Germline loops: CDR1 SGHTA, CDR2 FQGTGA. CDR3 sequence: CASSLRLLNEQFF. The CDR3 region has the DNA TGTGCCAGCAGCTTAAGGCTTCTGAATGAGCAGTTCTTC.

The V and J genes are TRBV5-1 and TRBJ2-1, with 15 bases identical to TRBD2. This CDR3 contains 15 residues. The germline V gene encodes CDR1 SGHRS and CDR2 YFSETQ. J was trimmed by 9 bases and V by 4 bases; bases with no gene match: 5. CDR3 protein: CASSPGTSGRREQFF. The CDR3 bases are TGCGCCAGCAGCCCCGGGACTAGCGGGAGGCGTGAGCAGTTCTTC.

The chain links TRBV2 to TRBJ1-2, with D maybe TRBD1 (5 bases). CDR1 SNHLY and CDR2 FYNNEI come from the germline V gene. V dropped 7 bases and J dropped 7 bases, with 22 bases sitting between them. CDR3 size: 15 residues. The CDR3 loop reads CASIIGRFRAGGYTF. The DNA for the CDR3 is TGTGCCAGCATTATCGGGCGTTTCAGGGCCGGTGGCTACACCTTC.

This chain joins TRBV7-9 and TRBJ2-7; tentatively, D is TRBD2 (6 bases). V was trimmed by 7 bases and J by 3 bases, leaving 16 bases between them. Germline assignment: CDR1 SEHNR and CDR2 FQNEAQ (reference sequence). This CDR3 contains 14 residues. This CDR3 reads CASNGGLGFYEQYF. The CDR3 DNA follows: TGTGCCAGCAACGGGGGACTCGGATTCTACGAGCAGTACTTC. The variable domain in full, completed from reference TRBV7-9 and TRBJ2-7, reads DTGVSQNPRHKITKRGQNVTFRCDPISEHNRLYWYRQTLGQGPEFLTYFQNEAQLEKSRLLSDRFSAERPKGSFSTLEIQRTEQGDSAMYLCASNGGLGFYEQYFGPGTRLTVT.

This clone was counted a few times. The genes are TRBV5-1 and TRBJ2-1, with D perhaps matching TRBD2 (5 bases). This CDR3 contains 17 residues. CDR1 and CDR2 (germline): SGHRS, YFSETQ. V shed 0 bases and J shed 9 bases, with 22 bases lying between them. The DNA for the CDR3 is TGCGCCAGCAGCTTGGCAGGTAGCTCTGGGCTAGCTGGTGAGCAGTTCTTC. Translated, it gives CASSLAGSSGLAGEQFF.

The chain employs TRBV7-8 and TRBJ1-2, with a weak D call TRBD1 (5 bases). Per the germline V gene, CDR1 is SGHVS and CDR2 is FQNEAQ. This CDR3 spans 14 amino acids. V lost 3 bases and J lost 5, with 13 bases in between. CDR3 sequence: CASSFAGSQYGYTF. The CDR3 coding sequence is TGTGCCAGCAGCTTTGCAGGGTCACAGTATGGCTACACCTTC.

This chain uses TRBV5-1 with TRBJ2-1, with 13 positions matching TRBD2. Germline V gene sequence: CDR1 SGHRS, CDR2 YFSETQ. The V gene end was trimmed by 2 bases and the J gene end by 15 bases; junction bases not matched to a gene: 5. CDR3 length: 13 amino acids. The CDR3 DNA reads TGCGCCAGCAGCTTTACTAGCGGGGGGGCCCCGTTCTTC. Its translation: CASSFTSGGAPFF.

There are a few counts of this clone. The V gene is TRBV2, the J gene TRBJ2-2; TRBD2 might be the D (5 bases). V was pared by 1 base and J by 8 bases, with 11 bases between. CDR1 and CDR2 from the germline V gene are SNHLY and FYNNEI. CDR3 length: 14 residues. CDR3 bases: TGTGCCAGCAGTGAAGGGGAGCTGGTAGGGGAGCTGTTTTTT. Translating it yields CASSEGELVGELFF.

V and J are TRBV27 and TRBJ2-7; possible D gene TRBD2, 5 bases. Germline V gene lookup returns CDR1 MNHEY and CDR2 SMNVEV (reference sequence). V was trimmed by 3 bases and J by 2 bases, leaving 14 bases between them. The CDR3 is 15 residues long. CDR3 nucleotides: TGTGCCAGCAGTTTTTCAGGATTAGCGCCCTACGAGCAGTACTTC. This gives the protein CASSFSGLAPYEQYF.

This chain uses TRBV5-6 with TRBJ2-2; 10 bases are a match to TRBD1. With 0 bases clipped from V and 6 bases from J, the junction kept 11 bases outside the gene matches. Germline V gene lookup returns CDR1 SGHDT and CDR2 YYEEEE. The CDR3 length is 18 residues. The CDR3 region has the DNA TGTGCCAGCAGCTTGGGGCGGGACAGGGGTGTCCCACCCGGGGAGCTGTTTTTT. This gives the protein CASSLGRDRGVPPGELFF.

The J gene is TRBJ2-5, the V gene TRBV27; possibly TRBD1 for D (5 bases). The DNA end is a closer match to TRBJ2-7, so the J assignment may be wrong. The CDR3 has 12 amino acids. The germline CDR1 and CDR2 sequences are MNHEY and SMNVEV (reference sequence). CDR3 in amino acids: CASSPPGNEQYF. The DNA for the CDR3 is TGTGCCAGCAGTCCGCCAGGGAACGAGCAGTACTTC.

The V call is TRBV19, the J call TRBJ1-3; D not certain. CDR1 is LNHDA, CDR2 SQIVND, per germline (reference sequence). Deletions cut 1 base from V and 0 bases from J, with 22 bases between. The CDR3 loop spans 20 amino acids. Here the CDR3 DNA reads TGTGCCAGTAGTATAGGTGCGACGGGAGGGATCTCTCTCTCTGGAAACACCATATATTTT. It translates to CASSIGATGGISLSGNTIYF.

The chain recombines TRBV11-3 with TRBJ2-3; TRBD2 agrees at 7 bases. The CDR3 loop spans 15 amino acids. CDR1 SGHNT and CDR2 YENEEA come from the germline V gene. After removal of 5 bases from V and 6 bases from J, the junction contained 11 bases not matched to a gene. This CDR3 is CASSPWGEGSDTQYF. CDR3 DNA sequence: TGTGCCAGCAGCCCGTGGGGGGAGGGGTCGGATACGCAGTATTTT.

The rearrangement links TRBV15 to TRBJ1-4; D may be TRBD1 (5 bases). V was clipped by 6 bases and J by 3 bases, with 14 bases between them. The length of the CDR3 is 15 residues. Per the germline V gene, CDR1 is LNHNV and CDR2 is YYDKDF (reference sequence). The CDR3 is CATRGRGYPNEKLFF. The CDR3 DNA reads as TGTGCCACCAGGGGCCGGGGGTATCCTAATGAAAAACTGTTTTTT.

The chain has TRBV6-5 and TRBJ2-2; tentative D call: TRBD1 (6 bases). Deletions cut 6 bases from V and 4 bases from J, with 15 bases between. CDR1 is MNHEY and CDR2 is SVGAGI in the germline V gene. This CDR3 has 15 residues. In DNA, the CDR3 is TGTGCCAGCAGGCGCACAGGGAGCTCCACCGGGGAGCTGTTTTTT. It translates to CASRRTGSSTGELFF.

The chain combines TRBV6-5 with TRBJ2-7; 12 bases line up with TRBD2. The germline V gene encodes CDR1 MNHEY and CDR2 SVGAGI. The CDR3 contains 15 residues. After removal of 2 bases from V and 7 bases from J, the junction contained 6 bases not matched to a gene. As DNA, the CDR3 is TGTGCCAGCAGTTACCCGACTAGCGGGAGTCGAGAGCAGTACTTC. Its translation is CASSYPTSGSREQYF.

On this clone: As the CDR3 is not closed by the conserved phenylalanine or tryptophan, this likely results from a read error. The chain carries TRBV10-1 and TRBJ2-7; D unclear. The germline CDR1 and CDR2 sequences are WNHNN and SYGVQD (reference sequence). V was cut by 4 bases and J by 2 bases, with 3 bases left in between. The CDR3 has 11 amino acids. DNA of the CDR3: TGCGCCAGCAGTGGGGCCTACGAGCAGTACCTC. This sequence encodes CASSGAYEQYL.

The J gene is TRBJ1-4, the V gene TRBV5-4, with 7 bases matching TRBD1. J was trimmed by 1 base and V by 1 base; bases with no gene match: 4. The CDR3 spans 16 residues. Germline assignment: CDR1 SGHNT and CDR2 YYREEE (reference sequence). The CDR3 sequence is CASSLNYRGTNEKLFF. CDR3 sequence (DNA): TGTGCCAGCAGCTTGAATTACAGGGGAACTAATGAAAAACTGTTTTTT.

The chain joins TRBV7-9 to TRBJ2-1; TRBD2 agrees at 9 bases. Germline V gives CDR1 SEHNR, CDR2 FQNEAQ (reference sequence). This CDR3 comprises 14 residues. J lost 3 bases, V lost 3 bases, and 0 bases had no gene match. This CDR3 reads CASSFSGSYNEQFF. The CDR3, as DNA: TGTGCCAGCAGCTTTAGCGGGAGCTACAATGAGCAGTTCTTC.

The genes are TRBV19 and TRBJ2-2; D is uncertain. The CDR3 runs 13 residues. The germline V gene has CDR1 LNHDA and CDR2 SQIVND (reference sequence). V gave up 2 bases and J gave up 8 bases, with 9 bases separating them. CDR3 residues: CASSISGRGELFF. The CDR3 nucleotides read TGTGCCAGTAGTATATCGGGTCGGGGGGAGCTGTTTTTT.

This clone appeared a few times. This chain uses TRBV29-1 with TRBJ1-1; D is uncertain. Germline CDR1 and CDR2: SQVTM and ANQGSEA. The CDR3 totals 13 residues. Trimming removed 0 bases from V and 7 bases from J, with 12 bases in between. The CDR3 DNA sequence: TGCAGCGTTGAAGATCGGCGGAGAAGTGAAGCTTTCTTT. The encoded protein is CSVEDRRRSEAFF.

The CDR3 is CASSRGQGEKLFF. The CDR3 DNA reads as TGTGCCAGCAGCCGGGGACAGGGTGAGAAACTGTTTTTT. The chain is built from TRBV11-3 and TRBJ1-4; TRBD1 agrees at 9 bases. CDR1 and CDR2 from the germline V gene are SGHNT and YENEEA. J was trimmed by 11 bases and V by 5 bases; bases with no gene match: 6. There are 13 residues in the CDR3. The variable domain in full, with the rest retrieved from reference TRBV11-3 and TRBJ1-4, is EAGVVQSPRYKIIEKKQPVAFWCNPISGHNTLYWYLQNLGQGPELLIRYENEEAVDDSQLPKDRFSAERLKGVDSTLKIQPAELGDSAVYLCASSRGQGEKLFFGSGTQLSVL.

DNA for the CDR3: TGTGCCAGTAGTCCCCGTGGGGGCCGTGGTCAGCCCCAGCATTTT. As protein: CASSPRGGRGQPQHF. The chain couples TRBV19 to TRBJ1-5; possibly TRBD1 for D (6 bases). The CDR3 runs 15 residues. The ends were cut back, 5 bases at V and 6 bases at J, with 17 bases in the middle. Germline V lookup: CDR1 LNHDA, CDR2 SQIVND (reference sequence).